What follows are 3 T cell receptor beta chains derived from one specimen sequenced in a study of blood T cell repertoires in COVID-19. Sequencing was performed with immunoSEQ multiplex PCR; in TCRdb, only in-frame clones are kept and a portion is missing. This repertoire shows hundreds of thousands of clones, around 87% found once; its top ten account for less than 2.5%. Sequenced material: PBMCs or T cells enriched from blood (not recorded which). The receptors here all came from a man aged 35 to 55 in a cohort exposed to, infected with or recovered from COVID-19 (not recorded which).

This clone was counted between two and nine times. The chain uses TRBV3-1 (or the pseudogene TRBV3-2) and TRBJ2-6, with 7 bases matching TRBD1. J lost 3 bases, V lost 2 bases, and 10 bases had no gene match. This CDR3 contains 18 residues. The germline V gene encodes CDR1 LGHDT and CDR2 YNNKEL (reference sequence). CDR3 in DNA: TGTGCCAGCAGCCAAAGAGGGGGCGCCTTTAGTGGGGCCAACGTCCTGACTTTC. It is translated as CASSQRGGAFSGANVLTF.

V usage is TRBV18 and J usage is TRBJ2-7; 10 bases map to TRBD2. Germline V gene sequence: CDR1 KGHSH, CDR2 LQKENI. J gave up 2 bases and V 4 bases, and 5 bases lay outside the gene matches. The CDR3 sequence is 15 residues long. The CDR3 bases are TGTGCCAGCTCACAGACTAGCGGGCGTACCTACGAGCAGTACTTC. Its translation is CASSQTSGRTYEQYF.

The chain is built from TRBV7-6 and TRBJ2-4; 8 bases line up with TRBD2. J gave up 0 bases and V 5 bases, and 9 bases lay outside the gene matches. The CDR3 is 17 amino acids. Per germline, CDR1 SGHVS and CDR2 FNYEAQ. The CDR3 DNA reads TGTGCCAGCAGCCCCTTAGCGGGGAGATTAGCCAAAAACATTCAGTACTTC. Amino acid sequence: CASSPLAGRLAKNIQYF.